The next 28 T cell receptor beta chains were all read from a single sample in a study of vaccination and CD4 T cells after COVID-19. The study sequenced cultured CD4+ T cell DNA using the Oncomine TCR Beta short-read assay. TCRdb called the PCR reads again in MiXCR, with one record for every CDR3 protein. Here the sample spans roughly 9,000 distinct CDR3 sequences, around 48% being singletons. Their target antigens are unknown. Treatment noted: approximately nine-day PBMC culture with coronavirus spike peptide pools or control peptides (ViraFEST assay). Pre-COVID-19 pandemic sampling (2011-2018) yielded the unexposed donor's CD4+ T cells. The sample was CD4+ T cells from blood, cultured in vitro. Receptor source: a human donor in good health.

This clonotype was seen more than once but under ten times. The CDR3 DNA sequence: TGTGCCAGCAGCCCTAGTGCGCGGAACACTGAAGCTTTCTTT. The encoded protein is CASSPSARNTEAFF. The chain recombines TRBV2 with TRBJ1-1; D is unclear. The germline V gene encodes CDR1 SNHLY and CDR2 FYNNEI. Trimming took off 6 bases at V and 1 base at J, with 12 bases between the two ends. The length of the CDR3 is 14 residues.

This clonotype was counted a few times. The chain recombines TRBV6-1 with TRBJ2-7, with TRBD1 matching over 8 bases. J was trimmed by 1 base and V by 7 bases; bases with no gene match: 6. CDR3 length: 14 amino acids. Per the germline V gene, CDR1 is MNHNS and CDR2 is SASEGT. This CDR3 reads CASTARQGSYEQYF. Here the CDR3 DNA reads TGTGCCAGCACCGCGAGACAGGGGTCCTACGAGCAGTACTTC.

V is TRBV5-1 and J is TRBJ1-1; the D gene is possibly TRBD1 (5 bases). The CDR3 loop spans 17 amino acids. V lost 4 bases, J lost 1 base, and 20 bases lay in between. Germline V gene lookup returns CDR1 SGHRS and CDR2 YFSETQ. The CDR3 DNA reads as TGCGCCAGCAGCCCCTTCGGTGGGACGGAGAAGAACACTGAAGCTTTCTTT. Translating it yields CASSPFGGTEKNTEAFF.

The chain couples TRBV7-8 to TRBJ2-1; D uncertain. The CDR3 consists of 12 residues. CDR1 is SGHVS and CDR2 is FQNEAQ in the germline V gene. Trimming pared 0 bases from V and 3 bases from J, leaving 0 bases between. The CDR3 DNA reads TGTGCCAGCAGCTTAGCCTACAATGAGCAGTTCTTC. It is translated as CASSLAYNEQFF.

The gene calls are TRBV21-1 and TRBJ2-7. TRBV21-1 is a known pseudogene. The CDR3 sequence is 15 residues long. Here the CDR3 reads CASSEPPEESYEQYF. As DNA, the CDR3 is TGTGCCAGCAGCGAACCGCCCGAGGAGTCCTACGAGCAGTACTTC.

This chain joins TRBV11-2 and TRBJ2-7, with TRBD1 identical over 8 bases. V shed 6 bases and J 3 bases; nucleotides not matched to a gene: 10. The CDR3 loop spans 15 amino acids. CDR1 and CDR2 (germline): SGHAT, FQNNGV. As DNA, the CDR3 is TGTGCCAGCAGGGGCCGTGAGACAGGGGTCTACGAGCAGTACTTC. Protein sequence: CASRGRETGVYEQYF.

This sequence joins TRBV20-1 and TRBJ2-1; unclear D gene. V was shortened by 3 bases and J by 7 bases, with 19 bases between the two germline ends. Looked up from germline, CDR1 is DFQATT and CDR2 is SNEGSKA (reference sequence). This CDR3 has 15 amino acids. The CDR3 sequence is CSASPAKGLGNEQFF. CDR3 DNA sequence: TGCAGTGCTAGCCCAGCAAAGGGCCTGGGGAATGAGCAGTTCTTC.

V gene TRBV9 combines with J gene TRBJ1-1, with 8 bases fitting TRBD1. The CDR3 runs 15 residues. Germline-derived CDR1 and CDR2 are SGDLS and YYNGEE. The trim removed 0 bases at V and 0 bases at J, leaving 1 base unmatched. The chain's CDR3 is CASSVEGQVNTEAFF. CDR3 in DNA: TGTGCCAGCAGCGTAGAGGGACAGGTGAACACTGAAGCTTTCTTT.

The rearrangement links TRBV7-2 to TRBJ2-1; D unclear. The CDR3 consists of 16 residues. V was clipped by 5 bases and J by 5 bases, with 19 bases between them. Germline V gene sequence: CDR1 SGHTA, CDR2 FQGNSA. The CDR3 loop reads CASSPNPSRVNNEQFF. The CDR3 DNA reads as TGTGCCAGCAGCCCGAACCCCAGTAGAGTCAACAATGAGCAGTTCTTC.

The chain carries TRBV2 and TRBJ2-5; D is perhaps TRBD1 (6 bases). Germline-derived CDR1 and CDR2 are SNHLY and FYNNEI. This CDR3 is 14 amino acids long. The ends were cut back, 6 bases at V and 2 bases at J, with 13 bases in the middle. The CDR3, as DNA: TGTGCCAGCAGGGCCAGGGGCCTTCAAGAGACCCAGTACTTC. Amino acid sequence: CASRARGLQETQYF.

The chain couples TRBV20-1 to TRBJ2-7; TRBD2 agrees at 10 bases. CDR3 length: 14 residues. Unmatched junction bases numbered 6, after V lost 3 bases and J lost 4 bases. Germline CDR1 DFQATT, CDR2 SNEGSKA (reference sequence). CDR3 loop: CSASAGLASYEQYF. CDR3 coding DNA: TGCAGTGCTAGTGCGGGACTAGCGTCTTACGAGCAGTACTTC.

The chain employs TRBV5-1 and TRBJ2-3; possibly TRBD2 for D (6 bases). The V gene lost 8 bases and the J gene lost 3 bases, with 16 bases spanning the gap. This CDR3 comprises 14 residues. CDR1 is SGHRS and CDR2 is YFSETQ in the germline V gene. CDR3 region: CASSRGGGTDTQYF. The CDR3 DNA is TGCGCCAGTTCCCGGGGAGGAGGGACAGATACGCAGTATTTT.

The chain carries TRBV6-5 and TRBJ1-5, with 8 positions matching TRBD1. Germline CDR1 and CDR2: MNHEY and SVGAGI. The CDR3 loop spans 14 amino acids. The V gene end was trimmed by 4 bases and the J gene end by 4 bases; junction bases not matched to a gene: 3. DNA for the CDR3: TGTGCCAGCAGTTCGGGACAGGTTAATCAGCCCCAGCATTTT. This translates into CASSSGQVNQPQHF.

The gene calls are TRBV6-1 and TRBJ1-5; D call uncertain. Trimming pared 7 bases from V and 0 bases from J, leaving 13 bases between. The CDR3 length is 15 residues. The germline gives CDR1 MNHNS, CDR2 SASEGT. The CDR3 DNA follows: TGTGCCAGCAATCCGATCGGTGTTAGCAATCAGCCCCAGCATTTT. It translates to CASNPIGVSNQPQHF.

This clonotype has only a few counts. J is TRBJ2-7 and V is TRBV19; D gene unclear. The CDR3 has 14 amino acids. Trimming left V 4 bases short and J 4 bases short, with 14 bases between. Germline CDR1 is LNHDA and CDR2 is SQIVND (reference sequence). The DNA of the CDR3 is TGTGCCAGTAGTAAGTCCGGCAGGTTGTACGAGCAGTACTTC. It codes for CASSKSGRLYEQYF.

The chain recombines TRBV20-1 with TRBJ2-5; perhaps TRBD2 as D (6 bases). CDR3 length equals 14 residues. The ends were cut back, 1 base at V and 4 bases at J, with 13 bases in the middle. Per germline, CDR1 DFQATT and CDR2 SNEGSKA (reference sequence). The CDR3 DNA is TGCAGTGCTAGAGTTGGGGCGGGAAGAGAGACCCAGTACTTC. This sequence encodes CSARVGAGRETQYF.

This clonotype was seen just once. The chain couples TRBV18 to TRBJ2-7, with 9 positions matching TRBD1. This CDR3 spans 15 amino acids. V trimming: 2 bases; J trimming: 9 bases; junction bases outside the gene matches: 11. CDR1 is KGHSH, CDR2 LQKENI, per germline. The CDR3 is CASSPSVGTGKAQYF. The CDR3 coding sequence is TGTGCCAGCTCACCATCGGTCGGGACAGGGAAGGCGCAGTACTTC.

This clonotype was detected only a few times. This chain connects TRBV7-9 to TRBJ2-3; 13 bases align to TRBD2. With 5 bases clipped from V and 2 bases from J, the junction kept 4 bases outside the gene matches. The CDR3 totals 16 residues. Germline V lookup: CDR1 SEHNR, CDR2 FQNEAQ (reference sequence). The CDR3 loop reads CASSPGTSGATDTQYF. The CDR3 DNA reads TGTGCCAGCAGCCCTGGGACTAGCGGGGCCACAGATACGCAGTATTTT.

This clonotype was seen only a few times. CDR3 bases: TGTGCCAGTAAGGGGACAGGGGAACGAGAACAGCCCCAGCATTTT. As protein: CASKGTGEREQPQHF. V usage is TRBV19 and J usage is TRBJ1-5; TRBD1 matches 10 bases. CDR3 length equals 15 residues. The trim removed 7 bases at V and 7 bases at J, leaving 10 bases unmatched. Germline CDR1 is LNHDA and CDR2 is SQIVND (reference sequence).

The CDR3 DNA is TGTGCCAGTAGTATTCGGACGGACGGCTACGAGCAGTACTTC. It yields the protein CASSIRTDGYEQYF. This chain uses TRBV19 with TRBJ2-7, with no clear D. Germline-derived CDR1 and CDR2 are LNHDA and SQIVND (reference sequence). The V end was cut by 3 bases, the J end by 3 bases, with 12 bases between. This CDR3 has 14 residues. Looking up the rest from reference TRBV19 and TRBJ2-7 gives the full variable domain: DGGITQSPKYLFRKEGQNVTLSCEQNLNHDAMYWYRQDPGQGLRLIYYSQIVNDFQKGDIAEGYSVSREKKESFPLTVTSAQKNPTAFYLCASSIRTDGYEQYFGPGTRLTVT.

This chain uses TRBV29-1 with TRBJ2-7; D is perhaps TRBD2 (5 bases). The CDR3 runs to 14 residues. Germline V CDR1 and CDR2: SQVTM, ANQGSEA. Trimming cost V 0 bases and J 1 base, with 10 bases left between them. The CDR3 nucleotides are TGCAGCGTTGAAGATCCACGGGGTTCCTACGAGCAGTACTTC. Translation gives CSVEDPRGSYEQYF.

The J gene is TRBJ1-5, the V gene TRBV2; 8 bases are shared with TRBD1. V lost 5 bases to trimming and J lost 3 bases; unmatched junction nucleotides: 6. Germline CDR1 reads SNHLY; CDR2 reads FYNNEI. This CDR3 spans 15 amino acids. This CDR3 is CASSRTGYPNQPQHF. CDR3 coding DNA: TGTGCCAGCAGTAGGACAGGGTACCCCAATCAGCCCCAGCATTTT.

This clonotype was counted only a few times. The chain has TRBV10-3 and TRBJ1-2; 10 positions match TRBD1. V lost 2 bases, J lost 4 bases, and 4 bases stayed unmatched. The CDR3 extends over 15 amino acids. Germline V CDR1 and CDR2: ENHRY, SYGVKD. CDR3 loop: CAISEAGTGVYGYTF. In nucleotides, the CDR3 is TGTGCCATCAGTGAGGCCGGGACAGGGGTCTATGGCTACACCTTC.

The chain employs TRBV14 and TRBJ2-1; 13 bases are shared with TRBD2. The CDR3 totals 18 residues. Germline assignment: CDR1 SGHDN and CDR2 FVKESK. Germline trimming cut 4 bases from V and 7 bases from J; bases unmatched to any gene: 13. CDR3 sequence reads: CASSLRTSGSGGVNEQFF. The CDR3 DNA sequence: TGTGCCAGCAGCCTGCGGACTAGCGGGAGTGGGGGGGTTAATGAGCAGTTCTTC.

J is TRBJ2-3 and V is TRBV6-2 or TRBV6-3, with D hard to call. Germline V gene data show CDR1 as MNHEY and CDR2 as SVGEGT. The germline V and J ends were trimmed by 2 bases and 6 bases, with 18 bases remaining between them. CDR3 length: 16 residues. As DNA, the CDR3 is TGTGCCAGCAGTTACGAGGTGGTTCGTTCTGGCGATACGCAGTATTTT. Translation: CASSYEVVRSGDTQYF.

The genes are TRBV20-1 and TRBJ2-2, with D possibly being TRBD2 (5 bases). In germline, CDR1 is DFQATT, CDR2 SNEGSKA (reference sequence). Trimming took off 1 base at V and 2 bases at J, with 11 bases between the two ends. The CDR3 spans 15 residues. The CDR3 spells CSARGGNTNTGELFF. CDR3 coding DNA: TGCAGTGCTAGAGGAGGGAACACCAACACCGGGGAGCTGTTTTTT.

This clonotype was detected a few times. CDR3 DNA: TGTGCCAGCAGCCCCGGGACAGGGAATGAAAAACTGTTTTTT. Its protein is CASSPGTGNEKLFF. The chain couples TRBV7-9 to TRBJ1-4, with TRBD1 identical over 9 bases. CDR1 SEHNR and CDR2 FQNEAQ come from the germline V gene (reference sequence). V was pared by 5 bases and J by 5 bases, with 3 bases of the junction left unmatched. CDR3 size: 14 residues.

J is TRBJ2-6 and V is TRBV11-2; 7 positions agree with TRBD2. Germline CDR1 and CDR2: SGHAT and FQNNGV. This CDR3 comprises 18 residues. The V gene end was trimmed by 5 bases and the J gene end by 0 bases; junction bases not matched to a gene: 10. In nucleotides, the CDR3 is TGTGCCAGCAGCCACTACCGGGACTATAACTCTGGGGCCAACGTCCTGACTTTC. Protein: CASSHYRDYNSGANVLTF.